These 15 T cell receptor beta chains were all obtained from the same sample, sequenced in a study of molecular identifiers for immune sequencing clone quantification. TCRdb reprocessed the PCR reads with MiXCR, giving one entry per CDR3 protein. The sample lists around 460,000 distinct CDR3 sequences; around 21% were seen once. The sequencing input was naive CD8+ T cells from blood, with Jurkat cell RNA spiked in. Subset here: FACS-sorted CD8+CD4-CCR7+CD45RA+ naive T cells. Receptors originate from a human donor in good health. Some libraries in this study had Jurkat cell RNA spiked in.

This clonotype showed up just a few times. The chain combines TRBV6-6 with TRBJ2-1; 7 nucleotides agree with TRBD2. The CDR3 totals 15 residues. V lost 4 bases, J lost 9 bases, and 12 bases stayed unmatched. The germline V gene encodes CDR1 MNHNY and CDR2 SVGAGI (reference sequence). In nucleotides, the CDR3 is TGTGCCAGCAGTTTGGGGGGGTCCGGCCATGGTGAGCAGTTCTTC. Its protein product is CASSLGGSGHGEQFF.

The chain uses TRBV27 and TRBJ2-7; a possible D gene is TRBD1 (6 bases). The CDR3 loop spans 14 amino acids. Trimming stripped 4 bases from V and 10 bases from J, with 20 bases between. Per germline, CDR1 MNHEY and CDR2 SMNVEV (reference sequence). Here the CDR3 DNA reads TGTGCCAGCAGTTCAATCCCCTTCGAACAGGGACAGTACTTC. Amino acid sequence: CASSSIPFEQGQYF.

The chain has TRBV19 and TRBJ1-1; weak D call: TRBD1 (5 bases). Trimming pared 8 bases from V and 2 bases from J, leaving 15 bases between. Germline assignment: CDR1 LNHDA and CDR2 SQIVND (reference sequence). There are 14 residues in the CDR3. CDR3 nucleotides: TGTGCCAGTTCCCCCGGGACCTCCAACACTGAAGCTTTCTTT. Protein: CASSPGTSNTEAFF.

The chain recombines TRBV2 with TRBJ2-3; D is undetermined. The CDR3 length is 15 residues. Germline V gene lookup returns CDR1 SNHLY and CDR2 FYNNEI. V dropped 7 bases and J dropped 3 bases, with 17 bases sitting between them. The CDR3 nucleotides read TGTGCCAGCATCCCCGGGCCCTCAAGAACAGATACGCAGTATTTT. Its protein product is CASIPGPSRTDTQYF.

With respect to this clonotype: This may arise from a read error, as a much more abundant clone is one base away. The CDR3 DNA is TGTGCCAGCAGCCCTTTACGCTCCTACGAGCAGTACTTC. This translates into CASSPLRSYEQYF. The V and J genes are TRBV28 and TRBJ2-7, with D uncertain. V was shortened by 6 bases and J by 0 bases, with 9 bases between the two germline ends. The length of the CDR3 is 13 residues. From germline, CDR1 is MDHEN and CDR2 SYDVKM.

This clonotype was detected ten times or more. The chain couples TRBV2 to TRBJ2-7; TRBD1 agrees at 9 bases. V gave up 8 bases and J gave up 2 bases; unmatched junction bases: 10. The CDR3 has 15 amino acids. Germline loops: CDR1 SNHLY, CDR2 FYNNEI. As DNA, the CDR3 is TGTGCCAGCGGGGCCCAGGGGGACAGGGCCTACGAGCAGTACTTC. It encodes CASGAQGDRAYEQYF.

This clonotype was seen repeatedly, ten times or more. This rearrangement joins TRBV20-1 to TRBJ1-1; TRBD1 might be the D (5 bases). The CDR3 sequence is 12 residues long. Trimming shortened V by 7 bases and J by 1 base, and 10 bases separated the two germline ends. From germline, CDR1 is DFQATT and CDR2 SNEGSKA (reference sequence). Here the CDR3 reads CSDTRANTEAFF. CDR3 nucleotides: TGCAGTGACACCAGGGCGAACACTGAAGCTTTCTTT.

V gene TRBV27 combines with J gene TRBJ2-2; 11 bases are shared with TRBD2. The CDR3 totals 16 residues. From germline, CDR1 is MNHEY and CDR2 SMNVEV (reference sequence). V dropped 7 bases and J dropped 2; count of bases not matched to a gene: 6. The CDR3 region is CASNPSGGPNTGELFF. CDR3 in DNA: TGTGCCAGCAATCCTAGCGGGGGGCCAAACACCGGGGAGCTGTTTTTT.

This sequence joins TRBV7-9 and TRBJ2-7; D not certain. This CDR3 comprises 12 residues. Germline V gives CDR1 SEHNR, CDR2 FQNEAQ (reference sequence). Trimming shortened V by 0 bases and J by 6 bases, and 6 bases separated the two germline ends. CDR3 sequence reads: CASSLAGFEQYF. The CDR3 DNA reads as TGTGCCAGCAGCTTAGCCGGGTTCGAGCAGTACTTC.

This clonotype was seen ten or more times. This chain uses TRBV25-1 with TRBJ2-3; 7 bases map to TRBD2. Germline V gives CDR1 MGHDK, CDR2 SYGVNS. The V gene end was trimmed by 4 bases and the J gene end by 4 bases; junction bases not matched to a gene: 2. CDR3 length: 13 residues. The CDR3 DNA is TGTGCCAGCAGTGGGGGGGGTCCAGATACGCAGTATTTT. Translated, it gives CASSGGGPDTQYF.

The chain recombines TRBV9 with TRBJ2-3; 7 nucleotides line up with TRBD1. J was trimmed by 4 bases and V by 6 bases; bases with no gene match: 11. This CDR3 region has 15 residues. Germline-derived CDR1 and CDR2 are SGDLS and YYNGEE. CDR3 nucleotides: TGTGCCAGCACCCCGGGACAGAGCATCGCAGATACGCAGTATTTT. Translating gives CASTPGQSIADTQYF.

As for this clonotype: At one of its ends the junction is not consistent with the germline gene, which may arise from a read error. The chain is built from TRBV6-2 or TRBV6-3 and TRBJ2-3; possibly TRBD2 for D (6 bases). The CDR3 runs 16 residues. Germline V gene data show CDR1 as MNHEY and CDR2 as SVGEGT. The chain's CDR3 is CASSPLAGKSTGTQYF. The CDR3 coding sequence is TGTGCCAGCAGTCCCTTGGCGGGAAAGAGCACAGGTACGCAGTATTTT.

This clonotype was observed a few times. The chain employs TRBV12-3 or TRBV12-4 and TRBJ1-2, with 7 bases aligning to TRBD1. CDR3 length equals 14 residues. J was trimmed by 2 bases and V by 4 bases; bases with no gene match: 4. Written as DNA, the CDR3 is TGTGCCAGCAGTTCGGGACAGAACAACTATGGCTACACCTTC. It specifies CASSSGQNNYGYTF.

This clonotype was seen a handful of times. This chain joins TRBV19 and TRBJ2-2; the match to TRBD1 covers 8 bases. V was clipped by 6 bases and J by 5 bases; unmatched bases: 8. The CDR3 is 15 residues long. The germline V gene encodes CDR1 LNHDA and CDR2 SQIVND (reference sequence). CDR3 nucleotides: TGTGCCAGTAGCCCCGGACAGGGCGGAACCGGGGAGCTGTTTTTT. Translated: CASSPGQGGTGELFF. Complete variable domain (other parts from reference TRBV19 and TRBJ2-2): DGGITQSPKYLFRKEGQNVTLSCEQNLNHDAMYWYRQDPGQGLRLIYYSQIVNDFQKGDIAEGYSVSREKKESFPLTVTSAQKNPTAFYLCASSPGQGGTGELFFGEGSRLTVL.

This clonotype occurred many times. The chain carries TRBV29-1 and TRBJ2-5; perhaps TRBD2 as D (5 bases). The germline V and J ends were trimmed by 7 bases and 2 bases, with 11 bases remaining between them. The CDR3 loop spans 12 amino acids. The V gene's germline CDR1 is SQVTM and CDR2 ANQGSEA. DNA of the CDR3: TGCAGCGCTGAGGGAGTACAAGAGACCCAGTACTTC. It specifies CSAEGVQETQYF.